This TCR beta chain was sequenced during a study of shared clonotypes between healthy human individuals. The germline gives CDR1 SQVTM, CDR2 ANQGSEA. Between the trimmed V and J ends, which lost 4 bases and 2 bases, there was a span of 9 bases. The CDR3 runs to 13 residues. Some clones are missing from TCRdb's copy, which holds only in-frame ones; the method was immunoSEQ multiplex PCR. The sample carries 450,000 to 600,000 clones, 70% to 80% recorded once. The receptor was isolated from a middle-aged woman in good health. Some clones in this sample may be carry-over from other donors' samples. This chain joins TRBV29-1 and TRBJ1-5; D not certain. Sequencing was carried out using PBMCs. In DNA form, the CDR3 reads TGCAGCGTTGCCCCATCCCGCAATCAGCCCCAGCATTTT. It is translated as CSVAPSRNQPQHF.